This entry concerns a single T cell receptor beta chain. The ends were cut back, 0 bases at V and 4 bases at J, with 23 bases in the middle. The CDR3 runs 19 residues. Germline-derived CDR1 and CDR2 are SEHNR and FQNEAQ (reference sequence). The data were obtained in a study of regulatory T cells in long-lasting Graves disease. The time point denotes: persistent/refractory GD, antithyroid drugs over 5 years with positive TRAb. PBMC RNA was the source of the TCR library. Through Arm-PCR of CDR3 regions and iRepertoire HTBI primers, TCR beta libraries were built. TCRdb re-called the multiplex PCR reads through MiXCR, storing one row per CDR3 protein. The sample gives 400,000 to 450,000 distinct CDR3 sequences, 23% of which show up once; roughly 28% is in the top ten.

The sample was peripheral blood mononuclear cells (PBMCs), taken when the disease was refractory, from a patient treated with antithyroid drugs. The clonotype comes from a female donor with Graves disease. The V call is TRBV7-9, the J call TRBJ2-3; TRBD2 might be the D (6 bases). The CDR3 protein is CASSLATDGGLGRADTQYF. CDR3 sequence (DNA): TGTGCCAGCAGCTTAGCCACGGACGGGGGACTCGGTCGGGCAGATACGCAGTATTTT.